This entry lists 20 T cell receptor beta chains sequenced from one sample in a study of shared clonotypes between healthy human individuals. Only in-frame clones appear in the TCRdb table, and some are missing; sequencing was by immunoSEQ multiplex PCR. The sample includes about 2.4 million clones, approximately 90% of them seen just once. The sequenced sample was naive CD4+ T cells sorted from blood. The subset is: CD45RA+ positively selected. The source of these receptors is a man between 18 and 29 years old in good health.

This chain links TRBV2 with TRBJ2-1; no clear D. This CDR3 region has 15 residues. V lost 4 bases and J 2 bases, leaving 12 bases between the germline ends. Germline V lookup: CDR1 SNHLY, CDR2 FYNNEI. The CDR3 loop reads CASSVVAQTYNEQFF. As DNA, the CDR3 is TGTGCCAGCAGTGTTGTAGCCCAGACCTACAATGAGCAGTTCTTC.

The rearrangement joins TRBV6-1 to TRBJ2-7; possible D gene TRBD1, 7 bases. Germline CDR1 MNHNS, CDR2 SASEGT. The CDR3 length is 13 residues. V was clipped by 6 bases and J by 4 bases, with 13 bases between them. DNA for the CDR3: TGTGCCAGCAGCCCGACAGGGAGGTACGAGCAGTACTTC. Residues: CASSPTGRYEQYF.

The gene calls are TRBV18 and TRBJ1-3, with D possibly being TRBD1 (5 bases). Trimming pared 5 bases from V and 8 bases from J, leaving 16 bases between. This CDR3 is built from 14 residues. The germline V gene has CDR1 KGHSH and CDR2 LQKENI. The CDR3 loop reads CASSEIAGLHTIYF. CDR3 nucleotide sequence: TGTGCCAGCTCAGAAATCGCAGGGTTACACACCATATATTTT.

V gene TRBV6-1 combines with J gene TRBJ1-2; no definite D call. The germline V and J ends were trimmed by 9 bases and 1 base, with 6 bases remaining between them. The CDR3 loop spans 11 amino acids. Germline CDR1 MNHNS, CDR2 SASEGT. This CDR3 reads CASYGNYGYTF. The CDR3 nucleotides read TGTGCCAGTTATGGTAACTATGGCTACACCTTC.

The chain combines TRBV2 with TRBJ1-4; D gene unclear. Germline V CDR1 and CDR2: SNHLY, FYNNEI. The CDR3 covers 13 residues. Trimming removed 7 bases from V and 7 bases from J, with 13 bases in between. Here the CDR3 reads CASTAAQAEKLFF. CDR3 nucleotide sequence: TGTGCCAGCACCGCCGCGCAGGCTGAAAAACTGTTTTTT.

The rearrangement uses TRBV10-3 and TRBJ2-5; 9 nucleotides match TRBD2. With V trimmed by 3 bases and J by 1 base, 6 bases remained unmatched. The CDR3 is made up of 16 amino acids. Germline CDR1 reads ENHRY; CDR2 reads SYGVKD. For the CDR3, the DNA is TGTGCCATCAGTGAAGGGGCGACTAGCGGCCAAGAGACCCAGTACTTC. Its translation is CAISEGATSGQETQYF.

The chain employs TRBV4-1 and TRBJ1-4, with 11 nucleotides matching TRBD1. V lost 3 bases to trimming and J lost 8 bases; unmatched junction nucleotides: 5. CDR3 length: 15 amino acids. Germline V lookup: CDR1 MGHRA, CDR2 YSYEKL. CDR3 in amino acids: CASSQRTGGEEKLFF. DNA for the CDR3: TGCGCCAGCAGCCAGCGGACAGGGGGCGAAGAAAAACTGTTTTTT.

The rearrangement joins TRBV7-2 to TRBJ2-4; D is undetermined. V was clipped by 5 bases and J by 3 bases, with 11 bases between them. Germline lookup yields CDR1 SGHTA and CDR2 FQGNSA. The CDR3 extends over 14 amino acids. The CDR3 sequence is CASSPPWGKNIQYF. The CDR3 DNA reads TGTGCCAGCAGCCCTCCTTGGGGCAAAAACATTCAGTACTTC.

This clone occurred once. The identical CDR3 is also encoded by other nucleotide sequences in the sample. CDR3 coding DNA: TGCGCCAGCAGCCAAGACCCTAGCGGGAGTGGCAATGAGCAGTTCTTC. This codes for CASSQDPSGSGNEQFF. V is TRBV4-1 and J is TRBJ2-1, with 10 bases fitting TRBD2. There are 16 residues in the CDR3. V trimming: 0 bases; J trimming: 6 bases; junction bases outside the gene matches: 5. CDR1 is MGHRA, CDR2 YSYEKL, per germline.

This clone was observed a single time. The chain recombines TRBV5-4 with TRBJ2-1; TRBD1 or TRBD2 may be the D gene (6 bases each). CDR3 size: 15 residues. Trimming left V 0 bases short and J 5 bases short, with 12 bases between. Germline V CDR1 and CDR2: SGHNT, YYREEE (reference sequence). The CDR3 DNA sequence: TGTGCCAGCAGCTTGGGACGGGGGCTACACAATGAGCAGTTCTTC. Encoded protein: CASSLGRGLHNEQFF. Full variable domain (remainder filled in from reference TRBV5-4 and TRBJ2-1): ETGVTQSPTHLIKTRGQQVTLRCSSQSGHNTVSWYQQALGQGPQFIFQYYREEENGRGNFPPRFSGLQFPNYSSELNVNALELDDSALYLCASSLGRGLHNEQFFGPGTRLTVL.

V and J are TRBV5-4 and TRBJ2-7, with D perhaps matching TRBD2 (5 bases). V was clipped by 0 bases and J by 1 base, with 8 bases between them. The length of the CDR3 is 14 residues. Per germline, CDR1 SGHNT and CDR2 YYREEE (reference sequence). CDR3 coding DNA: TGTGCCAGCAGCTTGGCGGGGATATCCTACGAGCAGTACTTC. As protein: CASSLAGISYEQYF.

CDR3 sequence reads: CASSQLTGAVNQPQHF. The CDR3 DNA is TGCGCCAGCAGCCAGTTAACGGGGGCGGTGAATCAGCCCCAGCATTTT. The chain uses TRBV4-1 and TRBJ1-5, with D possibly matching TRBD1 (6 bases). Trimming shortened V by 3 bases and J by 4 bases, and 16 bases separated the two germline ends. Germline V lookup: CDR1 MGHRA, CDR2 YSYEKL. The CDR3 runs to 16 residues.

This chain connects TRBV28 to TRBJ1-2; 8 bases line up with TRBD1. The V gene end was trimmed by 6 bases and the J gene end by 7 bases; junction bases not matched to a gene: 4. The CDR3 spans 12 residues. CDR1 and CDR2 (germline): MDHEN, SYDVKM. CDR3 coding DNA: TGTGCCAGCAGCGGACAGGGAGTTGGCTACACCTTC. It is translated as CASSGQGVGYTF.

As DNA, the CDR3 is TGTGCCAGCAGCTTGGGTGGTTCGCGACAGGGGGCTGGACCCCAGCATTTT. Encoded protein: CASSLGGSRQGAGPQHF. The chain is built from TRBV5-4 and TRBJ1-5; 10 bases are shared with TRBD1. With V trimmed by 0 bases and J by 10 bases, 13 bases remained unmatched. Germline V gene data show CDR1 as SGHNT and CDR2 as YYREEE (reference sequence). The CDR3 is made up of 17 amino acids.

The chain carries TRBV19 and TRBJ2-6; D is unresolved. The CDR3 spans 17 residues. The germline V gene has CDR1 LNHDA and CDR2 SQIVND (reference sequence). V was pared by 5 bases and J by 0 bases, with 14 bases between. The DNA for the CDR3 is TGTGCCAGTAGTCCCCACGGGCCGAGCTCTGGGGCCAACGTCCTGACTTTC. It codes for CASSPHGPSSGANVLTF.

CDR3 coding DNA: TGTGCCAGCAGCTCCAGCAGGAGCGGCGCCTTGAGGGAGCAGTACTTC. Amino acids: CASSSSRSGALREQYF. This chain uses TRBV7-2 with TRBJ2-7; possibly TRBD2 for D (5 bases). Per the germline V gene, CDR1 is SGHTA and CDR2 is FQGNSA. The germline V and J ends were trimmed by 4 bases and 7 bases, with 23 bases remaining between them. This CDR3 is built from 16 residues. The entire variable domain, with the rest obtained from reference TRBV7-2 and TRBJ2-7, is as follows: GAGVSQSPSNKVTEKGKDVELRCDPISGHTALYWYRQSLGQGLEFLIYFQGNSAPDKSGLPSDRFSAERTGGSVSTLTIQRTQQEDSAVYLCASSSSRSGALREQYFGPGTRLTVT.

The chain couples TRBV6-6 to TRBJ1-2; D not certain. Between the trimmed V and J ends, which lost 4 bases and 8 bases, there was a span of 14 bases. This CDR3 is built from 13 residues. Looked up from germline, CDR1 is MNHNY and CDR2 is SVGAGI (reference sequence). The DNA of the CDR3 is TGTGCCAGCAGTTGGGGAGGAACTGGGGGCTACACCTTC. It translates to CASSWGGTGGYTF.

This chain joins TRBV7-9 and TRBJ2-5; no definite D call. V gave up 1 base and J gave up 8 bases, with 14 bases separating them. In germline, CDR1 is SEHNR, CDR2 FQNEAQ (reference sequence). The CDR3 has 14 amino acids. The CDR3 spells CASSLGAAWLTQYF. CDR3 bases: TGTGCCAGCAGCTTAGGCGCAGCTTGGTTAACCCAGTACTTC. The complete variable domain, with remaining parts taken from reference TRBV7-9 and TRBJ2-5, reads DTGVSQNPRHKITKRGQNVTFRCDPISEHNRLYWYRQTLGQGPEFLTYFQNEAQLEKSRLLSDRFSAERPKGSFSTLEIQRTEQGDSAMYLCASSLGAAWLTQYFGPGTRLLVL.

A few counts support this clone. A junction end diverges from the germline sequence, so it may reflect a read error. The chain recombines TRBV7-7 with TRBJ1-1; unclear D gene. The length of the CDR3 is 13 residues. Per germline, CDR1 SSHAT and CDR2 FNYEAQ (reference sequence). CDR3 nucleotide sequence: TGTGCTAGCAGCCATTGCGGGGTACCTGAAGCTTTCTTT. Protein: CASSHCGVPEAFF.

V is TRBV15 and J is TRBJ2-2, with 8 bases identical to TRBD1. This CDR3 comprises 16 residues. Per germline, CDR1 LNHNV and CDR2 YYDKDF (reference sequence). J was trimmed by 4 bases and V by 3 bases; bases with no gene match: 7. In DNA, the CDR3 is TGTGCCACCAGCAGCCCGGGACAGGTGGTCACCGGGGAGCTGTTTTTT. The encoded protein is CATSSPGQVVTGELFF.